A single sample gave rise to the 5 T cell receptor beta chains below, sequenced in a study of cytotoxic CD8 clonotypes in ibrutinib-treated CLL. Only in-frame clones appear in the TCRdb table, and some are missing; sequencing was by immunoSEQ multiplex PCR. Of fewer than 300,000 clones in the sample, 65% to 85% are singletons; the top ten hold approximately 5.6%. Here the sequenced sample was PBMCs, taken at disease progression, from a patient treated with ibrutinib. Receptor source: a human donor with chronic lymphocytic leukemia.

V and J are TRBV29-1 and TRBJ2-7, with 12 bases that match TRBD2. The CDR3 has 15 amino acids. V lost 4 bases to trimming and J lost 4 bases; unmatched junction nucleotides: 8. The germline CDR1 and CDR2 sequences are SQVTM and ANQGSEA. The CDR3, as DNA: TGCAGCGTTGTTGGGCTAGCGGGAGGGAAGTACGAGCAGTACTTC. Its translation: CSVVGLAGGKYEQYF.

A single count supports this clone. J is TRBJ1-5 and V is TRBV19; D is undetermined. Germline V CDR1 and CDR2: LNHDA, SQIVND (reference sequence). The V gene lost 5 bases and the J gene lost 0 bases, with 8 bases spanning the gap. This CDR3 comprises 14 residues. CDR3 protein: CASSLDGSNQPQHF. The CDR3 DNA is TGTGCCAGTAGTTTGGACGGTAGCAATCAGCCCCAGCATTTT.

This clone showed up just a few times. This chain uses TRBV18 with TRBJ1-1, with D perhaps TRBD1 (6 bases). The CDR3 sequence is 15 residues long. CDR1 and CDR2 (germline): KGHSH, LQKENI. Trimming left V 5 bases short and J 0 bases short, with 13 bases between. The CDR3 DNA reads as TGTGCCAGCTCAGACAGGCCAGGCATGAACACTGAAGCTTTCTTT. It yields the protein CASSDRPGMNTEAFF.

The CDR3 DNA follows: TGTGCCAGCAGCTACACCGGGACGGCGACCTACGAGCAGTACTTC. This gives the protein CASSYTGTATYEQYF. V and J are TRBV7-3 and TRBJ2-7; D tentatively fits TRBD1 or TRBD2 (5 bases each). Germline CDR1 SGHTA, CDR2 FQGTGA. This CDR3 region has 15 residues. Trimming shortened V by 4 bases and J by 2 bases, and 15 bases separated the two germline ends.

Remarks on this clone: At one end the junction does not follow the germline gene, possibly because of a read error. The rearrangement joins TRBV5-4 to TRBJ2-5; the D gene is possibly TRBD1 (6 bases). There are 14 residues in the CDR3. Germline V gene sequence: CDR1 SGHNT, CDR2 YYREEE (reference sequence). DNA of the CDR3: TGTGCCAGCAGCTTGGTGAGGGGACAAGAGGCCCAGTACTTC. Amino acids: CASSLVRGQEAQYF.